The 5 T cell receptor beta chains given below trace back to one sample, sequenced in a study of blood T cell repertoires in COVID-19. The protocol was immunoSEQ multiplex PCR, while the TCRdb copy is restricted to in-frame clones and leaves out a portion. The table shows hundreds of thousands of clones, with 70% to 90% occurring only once. The sample consisted of peripheral blood. The receptors were sampled from a man aged 18-30 years with COVID-19, enrolled during active disease.

The gene calls are TRBV5-1 and TRBJ2-5; 10 bases fit TRBD1. The germline V gene has CDR1 SGHRS and CDR2 YFSETQ. With V trimmed by 7 bases and J by 2 bases, 2 bases remained unmatched. The CDR3 loop spans 13 amino acids. The CDR3 region has the DNA TGCGCCAGCGGACAGGGGGTACAAGAGACCCAGTACTTC. This codes for CASGQGVQETQYF.

The V gene is TRBV7-9, the J gene TRBJ2-5; weak D call: TRBD2 (5 bases). Per the germline V gene, CDR1 is SEHNR and CDR2 is FQNEAQ (reference sequence). V shed 5 bases and J shed 2 bases, with 21 bases lying between them. The CDR3 length is 17 residues. The CDR3 coding sequence is TGTGCCAGCAGCCCTGGAGGTACTAGAAGGCTACAAGAGACCCAGTACTTC. Translation: CASSPGGTRRLQETQYF.

This chain joins TRBV10-3 and TRBJ2-1, with 7 positions matching TRBD1. Germline V gene data show CDR1 as ENHRY and CDR2 as SYGVKD. The V gene end was trimmed by 6 bases and the J gene end by 4 bases; junction bases not matched to a gene: 3. The CDR3 is 13 residues long. The CDR3 is CAISTTGYNEQFF. The CDR3 DNA reads TGTGCCATCAGCACGACAGGGTACAATGAGCAGTTCTTC.

This chain links TRBV2 with TRBJ2-1; 14 bases are shared with TRBD2. Germline V lookup: CDR1 SNHLY, CDR2 FYNNEI. The CDR3 has 17 residues. V lost 4 bases, J lost 2 bases, and 4 bases stayed unmatched. Here the CDR3 DNA reads TGTGCCAGCAGTGGGGGACTAGCGGGAGTTCCCTACAATGAGCAGTTCTTC. It encodes CASSGGLAGVPYNEQFF.

This sequence joins TRBV5-8 and TRBJ1-5, with 7 positions matching TRBD1. Germline trimming cut 4 bases from V and 4 bases from J; bases unmatched to any gene: 8. CDR3 length equals 15 residues. Per germline, CDR1 SGHTS and CDR2 YDEGEE. In DNA, the CDR3 is TGTGCCAGCAGCCTAGACAGGGTCTGGAATCAGCCCCAGCATTTT. Translation gives CASSLDRVWNQPQHF.